This TCR beta chain was recorded in a study of cytomegalovirus exposure and HLA in healthy donors (dated by TCRdb to 2016 to 2017). Background for the entire study: An earlier analysis of approximately 640 of the donors reported 250 to 300 Gb of sequence data and around 120 million unique TCR beta sequences from 150 million to 200 million T cells. Roughly 300 gigabases of sequencing data and approximately 84 million unique TCR sequences were included in an early release covering under 650 HLA-typed donors. The genetic ancestry cluster associated with self-reported Caucasian donors included 65% to 90% of the roughly 380 genotyped donors. The study aimed to test whether cataloging public T cell receptors could reveal signatures of past pathogen exposure. The T cell repertoires of under 700 subjects were profiled by immunosequencing and related to cytomegalovirus serostatus. Besides the first cohort of roughly 660 subjects, a separate validation cohort made up of 120 or so different subjects was used. The study combined high-throughput TCR immunosequencing, statistical association of individual TCRs with disease status, and machine learning to predict cytomegalovirus infection status. To study patterns of TCR occurrence, a later analysis re-analyzed previously published TCR beta repertoires from around 700 donors and added high-resolution HLA genotyping. The later analysis used no new phenotypic data to find candidate immune exposures, relying instead on TCR beta sequences and their occurrence across donors. In an earlier analysis of more than 550 of the donors, high-throughput TCR beta sequencing was used to judge whether each TCR beta V gene segment behaved as functional or pseudogenic. Donor age, sex, ethnicity and CMV serostatus were collected together with the repertoire data. A later genetic analysis took genome-wide SNP genotypes for about three fifths of the 666 donors and used that subset as a discovery cohort. Every repertoire in the discovery cohort had been generated on one and the same sequencing platform. Class I and class II HLA loci were covered by the typing at four-digit resolution. Typing coverage differed by locus: A, B, C, DRB1 and DQB1 were typed in roughly 620-630 donors, DQA1 in roughly 500, DPA1 in approximately 600, and DPB1 in around 440. Several DR-DQ haplotypes were treated as single units for association and clustering because of strong linkage in the cohort. Across about 370 genotyped donors of the cohort, an average of roughly 230,000 unique TCR beta nucleotide sequences per donor were sequenced, and approximately 17% of those sequences were non-productive. Beyond this particular receptor, the publication reports: Some IMGT-functional V segments, including TRBV6-2 and TRBV6-3, could not be distinguished by the 87-base-pair reads and were therefore excluded. Correlated functional status among segregating V segments might reflect linkage disequilibrium, but an unknown experimental factor could not be ruled out. In the study, 150 to 200 TCR beta chains were listed as associated with cytomegalovirus. Compared with the approximately 670-donor mean, donors in an Asian-associated ancestry cluster had fewer N-insertions in productive TCRs, according to a later genetic analysis. Several of the top co-occurrence clusters appeared to be linked to parvovirus B19, influenza, CMV and Epstein-Barr virus, according to a later analysis. The earlier analysis of approximately 540 of the donors excluded around 17 rarely observed V segments, including chromosome 9 orphons, because counts were too low. In a later analysis, most CMV-associated TCR beta chains were found to appear HLA-restricted, with HLA associations seemingly driven largely by CMV exposure. At a false discovery rate of 0.05, a later analysis linked roughly 17,000 TCR beta sequences to specific HLA alleles. In a later analysis, HLA-associated TCR beta chains were found to be more clonally expanded and to have lower generation probabilities than equally common non-associated chains. The sequencing pipeline was judged likely to have produced a cluster of highly shared sequence variants as a technical artifact. When HLA alleles, especially DR and DQ, strongly co-occurred, attributing TCR associations to individual alleles was difficult. The authors suggested that the approach could potentially be generalized to other disease states and immunological phenotypes. Across donors, most TCR sequences were observed very rarely, whereas some public TCRs were present in many individuals. A further reported finding was that TCR beta sequences accurately predicted the HLA-A and HLA-B alleles for most subjects in the first cohort. The classifier was reported to diagnose cytomegalovirus status with high specificity and sensitivity in both the original cohort and the validation cohort. This cohort had only TCR beta chains sequenced, and the lack of alpha or paired-chain data limited which features could be detected. An earlier analysis of approximately 500 of the donors showed that most TCR beta V segments appeared in productive rearrangements either about 87% or about 30% of the time, which broadly matched IMGT annotations. In vitro tests confirmed that a few of the cytomegalovirus-associated TCR beta chains recognize cytomegalovirus antigens. In a later analysis, TCR association rates were found to vary across HLA loci, with the most associated TCRs seen for DRB1 alleles and the fewest for HLA-C alleles. In a later genetic analysis, a missense DCLRE1C variant was associated with V-gene and J-gene trimming of TCR beta chains, and the association was replicated in an independent cohort. Because HLA typing was unavailable for some donors at each locus, only the typed subset was used in association tests. Roughly uniform sequencing depth across donors was assumed in presence/absence analyses, although this assumption may not hold. The only immune exposure information available for the cohort was CMV serostatus.

The cohort comprised some 700 healthy bone marrow donors. At the time of sampling, all cohort members were nominally healthy, though unrecorded immune exposures were likely present. The donor tested CMV seropositive, placing the donor among the 250 to 350 seropositive members of the cohort. Each donor provided a peripheral blood sample, and peripheral blood mononuclear cells were used for TCR beta sequencing. The Qiagen DNeasy Blood Extraction Kit was used to extract genomic DNA from the blood cell samples. Libraries were prepared through the immunoSEQ multiplex PCR assay. For the multiplex PCR, a mixture combining 60 forward primers for TCR Vbeta segments and 13 reverse primers for TCR Jbeta segments was used. Amplification of the CDR3 region of rearranged TCR beta genes was performed with a multiplex PCR assay on genomic DNA. The amplified TCR beta libraries were sequenced on the Illumina HiSeq System as 87-base-pair reads. Per the source publication's procedure: A later analysis counted some 74 million unique TCR beta chains across the 666 repertoires, and 10 million to 12 million of these chains were shared by at least two donors. To remove PCR and sequencing errors, raw reads were error-corrected and collapsed into unique sequences using a nearest-neighbor algorithm that merged closely related sequences. CDR3 sequences were aligned to IMGT reference sequences to assign V, D and J gene segments. Each retained sequence needed at least a six-nucleotide match to both a V gene segment and a J gene segment. A rearrangement was called productive if the CDR3 had no stop codons and remained in frame with V and J, and every other rearrangement was called non-productive. CDR3 was defined by IMGT convention, running from the second conserved V-encoded cysteine to the conserved J-encoded phenylalanine. Sequences without an unambiguous match to a single V gene segment were excluded from the earlier analysis of several hundred of the donors. An earlier analysis of several hundred of the donors called V segments functional above 56.7% productive rearrangements and segregating when the between-donor standard deviation exceeded 5%. A statistical classification framework was developed to diagnose cytomegalovirus status using the catalog of TCR beta chain sequences. V and J gene assignment, in a later analysis, came from comparing TCR nucleotide sequences with IMGT/GENE-DB human TR gene sequences. In a later analysis, CDR3 sequences and most-parsimonious VDJ recombination scenarios were assigned using the TCRdist pipeline. In a later analysis, each TCR beta chain was defined by its CDR3 amino acid sequence together with its V-gene family, and reads lacking a unique V-gene family were excluded. As a way to deal with suspected cross-contamination and a sequencing artifact, a later analysis dropped 450 to 700 nucleotide sequences that were highly shared and had low generation probability. In a later analysis, a clonal expansion index was calculated for each public chain from normalized within-repertoire ranks of inferred template counts. A later analysis computed generation probabilities with a VDJ recombination model fitted to out-of-frame rearrangements, and checked the results against IGoR. In a later analysis, TCR-TCR, TCR-HLA and TCR-CMV co-occurrence was scored with hypergeometric tests, and a repertoire-size bias correction was applied to TCR pairs. To estimate false discovery rates, a later analysis permuted the HLA or CMV assignments 20 times. In a later analysis, co-occurring TCRs were grouped using DBSCAN, and TCRdist sequence similarity was added for clustering within HLA-allele-positive subsets. Repertoires with fewer than 30,000 or more than 120,000 public chains, plus five repertoires with anomalous nucleotide sharing, were excluded from co-occurrence clustering. As stored in TCRdb, this immuneACCESS dataset retains in-frame rearrangements with V and J assigned. A fraction of the clones does not appear; measured against another copy, unresolved V genes explain less than half of the discrepancy, and the remainder lacks a known reason. From that table come the V and J calls and clone size; the DNA was used to work out D and trimming. The sample has approximately 110,000 clones on record, roughly 68% of them singletons. The biggest ten clones account for around 4% of the sample.

CDR1 MGHRA and CDR2 YSYEKL are derived from the germline V gene. V gives up 4 bases and J gives up 7 bases, and the segment between their germline ends measures 13 bases. From cysteine to phenylalanine, the CDR3 is 13 amino acids long. Left in the record is the CDR3 DNA by itself, 39 bases read in frame from the first base. The sample holds a few counts of this clone. The antigen it binds to is not known. No base quality values were provided; no much bigger clone lies one nucleotide off. The rearrangement joined TRBV4-1 to TRBJ1-2; the best D guess is TRBD1, with 6 bases matching. Source material: PBMCs. This receptor was obtained from a woman in her forties or fifties in good health and CMV-seropositive. The sequenced DNA is TGCGCCAGCAGCCCACAGGGCATCGGTGGCTACACCTTC. Protein translation: CASSPQGIGGYTF.